The 30 T cell receptor beta chains below were found in one sample sequenced in a study of siplizumab effects on memory and regulatory T cells. The repertoire was sequenced with immunoSEQ multiplex PCR; TCRdb's copy has only in-frame clones and lacks some. The sample lists some 120,000 clones, around 94% seen once, with under 2% in the top ten. The sequencing input was non-Treg CD4+ T cells sorted from blood. Every receptor here comes from a human donor in good health.

The chain has TRBV18 and TRBJ1-5, with 8 bases lining up with TRBD1. Germline CDR1 reads KGHSH; CDR2 reads LQKENI. The V segment lost 3 bases and the J segment 2 bases; nucleotides outside the gene matches: 0. The CDR3 is made up of 14 amino acids. CDR3 DNA: TGTGCCAGCTCACCGGGACAGGGCAATCAGCCCCAGCATTTT. It yields the protein CASSPGQGNQPQHF.

The rearrangement uses TRBV9 and TRBJ1-2; D is uncertain. CDR3 length equals 15 residues. The ends were cut back, 0 bases at V and 5 bases at J, with 14 bases in the middle. Germline-derived CDR1 and CDR2 are SGDLS and YYNGEE. The CDR3 region has the DNA TGTGCCAGCAGCGTAGAGGTGATGGGTCTTTATGGCTACACCTTC. Its protein product is CASSVEVMGLYGYTF.

This clone was observed a single time. The chain links TRBV7-9 to TRBJ2-7, with unresolved D. Germline V gene sequence: CDR1 SEHNR, CDR2 FQNEAQ (reference sequence). Trimming shortened V by 0 bases and J by 4 bases, and 7 bases separated the two germline ends. The CDR3 extends over 13 amino acids. The DNA of the CDR3 is TGTGCCAGCAGCTTAGCGTTGAGTTACGAGCAGTACTTC. It translates to CASSLALSYEQYF.

The chain links TRBV27 to TRBJ2-1, with 9 bases identical to TRBD2. Trimming removed 5 bases from V and 7 bases from J; junction bases left unmatched: 15. This CDR3 is 17 amino acids long. Germline V gives CDR1 MNHEY, CDR2 SMNVEV (reference sequence). The CDR3 DNA follows: TGTGCCAGCAGTCGTATAGAGGGGGCGGGGGGGCTAAATGAGCAGTTCTTC. Its protein is CASSRIEGAGGLNEQFF.

J is TRBJ1-1 and V is TRBV21-1. TRBV21-1 constitutes a pseudogene. CDR3 length: 14 residues. CDR3 region: CASSKAWGNTEAFF. CDR3 DNA sequence: TGTGCCAGCAGCAAAGCGTGGGGGAACACTGAAGCTTTCTTT.

The CDR3 sequence is CASSGPQGNEQFF. The CDR3, as DNA: TGTGCCAGCAGCGGACCACAGGGGAATGAGCAGTTCTTC. The genes are TRBV7-3 and TRBJ2-1, with 7 bases lining up with TRBD1. Trimming at V came to 5 bases and at J to 7 bases, leaving 5 bases not matched to a gene. The V gene's germline CDR1 is SGHTA and CDR2 FQGTGA. The CDR3 is made up of 13 amino acids. Complete variable domain (other parts from reference TRBV7-3 and TRBJ2-1): GAGVSQTPSNKVTEKGKYVELRCDPISGHTALYWYRQSLGQGPEFLIYFQGTGAADDSGLPNDRFFAVRPEGSVSTLKIQRTERGDSAVYLCASSGPQGNEQFFGPGTRLTVL.

This clone is a singleton in its sample. The V and J genes are TRBV7-9 and TRBJ2-7; TRBD2 agrees at 10 bases. The V segment lost 1 base and the J segment 0 bases; nucleotides outside the gene matches: 12. CDR3 size: 19 residues. Germline-derived CDR1 and CDR2 are SEHNR and FQNEAQ (reference sequence). The CDR3 spells CASSLGALAGALSSYEQYF. In DNA form, the CDR3 reads TGTGCCAGCAGCTTAGGGGCTCTAGCGGGAGCATTAAGCTCCTACGAGCAGTACTTC.

The rearrangement uses TRBV7-6 and TRBJ2-2; TRBD2 might be the D (6 bases). Per the germline V gene, CDR1 is SGHVS and CDR2 is FNYEAQ. The CDR3 contains 14 residues. The germline V and J ends were trimmed by 6 bases and 0 bases, with 8 bases remaining between them. The CDR3 is CASRLAPNTGELFF. The CDR3 DNA follows: TGTGCCAGCAGACTAGCCCCGAACACCGGGGAGCTGTTTTTT.

V usage is TRBV18 and J usage is TRBJ2-1; D remains unclear. Germline CDR1 KGHSH, CDR2 LQKENI. Trimming left V 4 bases short and J 4 bases short, with 8 bases between. The CDR3 is made up of 13 amino acids. Here the CDR3 reads CASSRAVYNEQFF. The CDR3 DNA follows: TGTGCCAGCTCACGGGCCGTTTACAATGAGCAGTTCTTC.

The genes are TRBV19 and TRBJ2-7; D is tentatively TRBD1 or TRBD2 (5 bases each). The CDR3 has 14 amino acids. Between the trimmed V and J ends, which lost 3 bases and 2 bases, there was a span of 11 bases. Per germline, CDR1 LNHDA and CDR2 SQIVND (reference sequence). The CDR3 loop reads CASSIRGATYEQYF. In nucleotides, the CDR3 is TGTGCCAGTAGTATTCGAGGGGCTACCTACGAGCAGTACTTC. Together with reference TRBV19 and TRBJ2-7, the CDR3 gives the full variable domain: DGGITQSPKYLFRKEGQNVTLSCEQNLNHDAMYWYRQDPGQGLRLIYYSQIVNDFQKGDIAEGYSVSREKKESFPLTVTSAQKNPTAFYLCASSIRGATYEQYFGPGTRLTVT.

J is TRBJ1-6 and V is TRBV6-5; D is perhaps TRBD1 (6 bases). Germline V gene sequence: CDR1 MNHEY, CDR2 SVGAGI. V was trimmed by 2 bases and J by 8 bases, leaving 13 bases between them. This CDR3 spans 15 amino acids. CDR3 protein: CASSYQGLRDSPLHF. The CDR3, as DNA: TGTGCCAGCAGTTACCAGGGGTTACGGGATTCACCCCTCCACTTT.

V is TRBV18 and J is TRBJ2-1; TRBD1 is a possible D gene (6 bases). V lost 6 bases and J lost 3, with 12 bases in between. CDR1 KGHSH and CDR2 LQKENI come from the germline V gene. This CDR3 spans 14 amino acids. CDR3 nucleotides: TGTGCCAGCTCCGATACAGGGATCTACAATGAGCAGTTCTTC. The encoded protein is CASSDTGIYNEQFF.

The chain joins TRBV7-9 to TRBJ1-4; 7 bases line up with TRBD1. Germline V gene lookup returns CDR1 SEHNR and CDR2 FQNEAQ (reference sequence). The length of the CDR3 is 14 residues. The V and J ends lost 5 bases and 6 bases, in that order; junction bases with no gene match: 6. The CDR3 nucleotides read TGTGCCAGCAGCAACAGGGGAGGGGATGAAAAACTGTTTTTT. The encoded protein is CASSNRGGDEKLFF.

The V call is TRBV5-1, the J call TRBJ1-1, with 8 bases aligning to TRBD1. The CDR3 totals 14 residues. Germline CDR1 SGHRS, CDR2 YFSETQ. The ends lost 0 bases at V and 4 bases at J; junction bases unmatched: 2. DNA for the CDR3: TGCGCCAGCAGCTTGGCCACAGGGGGCACTGAAGCTTTCTTT. Protein sequence: CASSLATGGTEAFF.

The V and J genes are TRBV18 and TRBJ2-2, with D possibly being TRBD1 (6 bases). Germline V gene lookup returns CDR1 KGHSH and CDR2 LQKENI. The V end was cut by 3 bases, the J end by 12 bases, with 17 bases between. CDR3 length equals 14 residues. CDR3 sequence: CASSPGHRLVKLFF. CDR3 nucleotides: TGTGCCAGCTCACCGGGACACCGCTTGGTGAAGCTGTTTTTT.

The table lists this clone with a count of one. V is TRBV2 and J is TRBJ2-3, with TRBD2 as a possible D gene (6 bases). V dropped 5 bases and J dropped 0 bases, with 12 bases sitting between them. The CDR3 runs 15 residues. CDR1 SNHLY and CDR2 FYNNEI come from the germline V gene. Written as DNA, the CDR3 is TGTGCCAGCAGTCTAGGGAGGATAAGCACAGATACGCAGTATTTT. Protein: CASSLGRISTDTQYF.

This rearrangement joins TRBV10-3 to TRBJ2-6; unclear D gene. This CDR3 contains 14 residues. The V end lost 6 bases, the J end lost 0 bases, and 6 bases lay between the germline ends. Germline values: CDR1 ENHRY, CDR2 SYGVKD. The CDR3 here is CAISDFSGANVLTF. In nucleotides, the CDR3 is TGTGCCATCAGCGACTTCTCTGGGGCCAACGTCCTGACTTTC.

The chain recombines TRBV11-3 with TRBJ2-1, with D possibly matching TRBD2 (5 bases). Germline V gene data show CDR1 as SGHNT and CDR2 as YENEEA. Deletions cut 5 bases from V and 0 bases from J, with 8 bases between. CDR3 length: 14 residues. The CDR3 nucleotides read TGTGCCAGCAGCCCGGGGAGCTCCTACAATGAGCAGTTCTTC. Translated, it gives CASSPGSSYNEQFF.

There are a few counts of this clone. Additional DNA sequences in this sample encode the identical CDR3. This chain joins TRBV9 and TRBJ2-7, with a tentative D call TRBD1 (6 bases). CDR1 and CDR2 (germline): SGDLS, YYNGEE. The CDR3 consists of 13 residues. Trimming pared 0 bases from V and 5 bases from J, leaving 9 bases between. CDR3 protein: CASSVAPGDEQYF. CDR3 bases: TGTGCCAGCAGCGTAGCCCCAGGGGACGAGCAGTACTTC.

The chain couples TRBV4-2 to TRBJ2-2, with 9 bases identical to TRBD2. This CDR3 contains 16 residues. Germline assignment: CDR1 LGHNA and CDR2 YNFKEQ. The V and J ends lost 3 bases and 4 bases, in that order; junction bases with no gene match: 6. For the CDR3, the DNA is TGTGCCAGCAGCCAGGCGGGACTAGCTGTCACCGGGGAGCTGTTTTTT. Amino acids: CASSQAGLAVTGELFF.

As concerns this clone: One end of the junction fails to match germline, which may point to a read error. The J gene is TRBJ2-2, the V gene TRBV5-6; D not certain. Germline lookup yields CDR1 SGHDT and CDR2 YYEEEE. The CDR3 consists of 15 residues. The CDR3: CASNLGGWNTGELFF. CDR3 DNA: TGTGCCAGCAACTTGGGTGGGTGGAACACCGGGGAGCTGTTTTTT. The variable domain in full, completed from reference TRBV5-6 and TRBJ2-2, reads DAGVTQSPTHLIKTRGQQVTLRCSPKSGHDTVSWYQQALGQGPQFIFQYYEEEERQRGNFPDRFSGHQFPNYSSELNVNALLLGDSALYLCASNLGGWNTGELFFGEGSRLTVL.

The V gene is TRBV19, the J gene TRBJ2-6; no clear D. Trimming left V 3 bases short and J 2 bases short, with 8 bases between. The CDR3 sequence is 15 residues long. CDR1 and CDR2 from the germline V gene are LNHDA and SQIVND (reference sequence). CDR3 DNA: TGTGCCAGTAGTATCGGCAACACTGGGGCCAACGTCCTGACTTTC. Its protein is CASSIGNTGANVLTF.

V is TRBV18 and J is TRBJ2-7, with 7 bases identical to TRBD1. V lost 4 bases and J lost 6; bases outside the gene matches: 9. Looked up from germline, CDR1 is KGHSH and CDR2 is LQKENI. The CDR3 sequence is 14 residues long. The CDR3 is CASSQETGKFEQYF. The CDR3 DNA reads TGTGCCAGCTCACAGGAGACAGGGAAGTTCGAGCAGTACTTC.

The table lists this clone with a few counts. Different DNA sequences within this sample yield the same CDR3. J is TRBJ1-3 and V is TRBV18, with TRBD1 identical over 10 bases. The germline gives CDR1 KGHSH, CDR2 LQKENI. V lost 3 bases, J lost 4 bases, and 6 bases stayed unmatched. The CDR3 runs to 16 residues. CDR3 residues: CASSPTGTGVGNTIYF. DNA for the CDR3: TGTGCCAGCTCACCTACCGGGACAGGGGTAGGAAACACCATATATTTT.

This clone occurred once. The chain links TRBV29-1 to TRBJ1-2; D is unclear. V lost 5 bases and J 2 bases, leaving 18 bases between the germline ends. Germline lookup yields CDR1 SQVTM and CDR2 ANQGSEA. The CDR3 is made up of 15 amino acids. CDR3 amino acids: CSVQPQAGMNYGYTF. In DNA, the CDR3 is TGCAGCGTTCAACCCCAGGCGGGGATGAACTATGGCTACACCTTC. Combining the CDR3 with reference TRBV29-1 and TRBJ1-2 gives the whole variable domain SAVISQKPSRDICQRGTSLTIQCQVDSQVTMMFWYRQQPGQSLTLIATANQGSEATYESGFVIDKFPISRPNLTFSTLTVSNMSPEDSSIYLCSVQPQAGMNYGYTFGSGTRLTVV.

This clone came up once. The CDR3 here is CASSLHISGGTSYEQYF. In DNA, the CDR3 is TGTGCCAGCAGTTTGCACATAAGCGGGGGCACCTCCTACGAGCAGTACTTC. The chain is built from TRBV27 and TRBJ2-7, with 8 positions matching TRBD2. The CDR3 is made up of 17 amino acids. Germline lookup yields CDR1 MNHEY and CDR2 SMNVEV (reference sequence). V lost 3 bases to trimming and J lost 0 bases; unmatched junction nucleotides: 10.

The V call is TRBV19, the J call TRBJ2-5; 9 bases match TRBD1. CDR3 length: 14 amino acids. From germline, CDR1 is LNHDA and CDR2 SQIVND (reference sequence). V lost 7 bases to trimming and J lost 11 bases; unmatched junction nucleotides: 14. CDR3 residues: CASTPWGQGGEQYF. In nucleotides, the CDR3 is TGTGCCAGTACCCCATGGGGACAGGGAGGAGAGCAGTACTTC.

V usage is TRBV5-1 and J usage is TRBJ2-7; weak D call: TRBD1 (5 bases). The CDR3 is made up of 15 amino acids. Germline V gene data show CDR1 as SGHRS and CDR2 as YFSETQ. The V end lost 0 bases, the J end lost 2 bases, and 12 bases lay between the germline ends. This CDR3 is CASSLGDRSPYEQYF. The CDR3 coding sequence is TGCGCCAGCAGCTTGGGCGACAGAAGTCCCTACGAGCAGTACTTC.

V and J are TRBV2 and TRBJ2-1; TRBD2 might be the D (5 bases). The CDR3 runs to 13 residues. Germline V gives CDR1 SNHLY, CDR2 FYNNEI. Between the trimmed V and J ends, which lost 5 bases and 7 bases, there was a span of 12 bases. The DNA of the CDR3 is TGTGCCAGCAGTCGAGATAGAGGGAATGAGCAGTTCTTC. Amino acids: CASSRDRGNEQFF.

CDR3 bases: TGCGCCAGCAGCCACCCCGGGACAGGACCTTTCACCGGGGAGCTGTTTTTT. It specifies CASSHPGTGPFTGELFF. J is TRBJ2-2 and V is TRBV4-1, with 8 bases fitting TRBD1. J was trimmed by 4 bases and V by 3 bases; bases with no gene match: 10. The length of the CDR3 is 17 residues. CDR1 is MGHRA and CDR2 is YSYEKL in the germline V gene.